The 6 T cell receptor beta chains presented below share a single source sample, sequenced in a study of identifying expanded T cells in peripheral blood. Data came from immunoSEQ multiplex PCR; TCRdb stores just in-frame clones and leaves some out. The table lists more than 90,000 clones, 70% to 90% of them singletons. Material for sequencing was blood. These TCRs come from a person aged 18 to 70 in good health.

The rearrangement uses TRBV7-2 and TRBJ2-3; 13 bases are shared with TRBD2. CDR1 and CDR2 from the germline V gene are SGHTA and FQGNSA. The CDR3 covers 16 residues. Trimming cost V 4 bases and J 6 bases; bases outside gene matches: 7. CDR3 bases: TGTGCCAGCAGCTCGGGACTAGCGGGGTTCGCGGATACGCAGTATTTT. Translating it yields CASSSGLAGFADTQYF.

The chain joins TRBV5-1 to TRBJ1-1; 7 bases agree with TRBD1. This CDR3 spans 15 amino acids. With 4 bases clipped from V and 5 bases from J, the junction kept 11 bases outside the gene matches. Germline V gives CDR1 SGHRS, CDR2 YFSETQ. Here the CDR3 DNA reads TGCGCCAGCAGCCTGATGGACAGGCGGGGGACTGAAGCTTTCTTT. This gives the protein CASSLMDRRGTEAFF.

This CDR3 is CASRNRPGEETQYF. The CDR3 region has the DNA TGTGCCAGCAGGAACAGGCCTGGGGAAGAGACCCAGTACTTC. This sequence joins TRBV7-9 and TRBJ2-5; tentative D call: TRBD1 (5 bases). V lost 6 bases and J lost 3, with 14 bases in between. This CDR3 comprises 14 residues. From germline, CDR1 is SEHNR and CDR2 FQNEAQ (reference sequence).

The chain carries TRBV13 and TRBJ1-1, with D uncertain. The CDR3 has 13 amino acids. The ends were cut back, 0 bases at V and 6 bases at J, with 8 bases in the middle. Germline V CDR1 and CDR2: PRHDT, FYEKMQ (reference sequence). The CDR3 DNA sequence: TGTGCCAGCAGCTTAGGGGACTACCCTGAAGCTTTCTTT. It is translated as CASSLGDYPEAFF. Variable domain in full (rest from reference TRBV13 and TRBJ1-1): AAGVIQSPRHLIKEKRETATLKCYPIPRHDTVYWYQQGPGQDPQFLISFYEKMQSDKGSIPDRFSAQQFSDYHSELNMSSLELGDSALYFCASSLGDYPEAFFGQGTRLTVV.

This clone was observed a single time. V gene TRBV6-5 combines with J gene TRBJ1-2; TRBD1 is a possible D gene (5 bases). The ends were cut back, 4 bases at V and 1 base at J, with 16 bases in the middle. Germline V gene lookup returns CDR1 MNHEY and CDR2 SVGAGI. CDR3 size: 16 residues. CDR3 in amino acids: CASSSPYRDFNYGYTF. The CDR3 DNA sequence: TGTGCCAGCAGTTCCCCATACCGGGACTTTAACTATGGCTACACCTTC.

This chain links TRBV28 with TRBJ1-4; TRBD1 is a possible D gene (6 bases). The CDR3 has 16 residues. CDR1 is MDHEN and CDR2 is SYDVKM in the germline V gene. Trimming removed 5 bases from V and 7 bases from J, with 20 bases in between. CDR3 protein: CASSPTGRGALEKLFF. CDR3 coding DNA: TGTGCCAGCAGTCCCACCGGGCGGGGGGCGCTTGAAAAACTGTTTTTT.